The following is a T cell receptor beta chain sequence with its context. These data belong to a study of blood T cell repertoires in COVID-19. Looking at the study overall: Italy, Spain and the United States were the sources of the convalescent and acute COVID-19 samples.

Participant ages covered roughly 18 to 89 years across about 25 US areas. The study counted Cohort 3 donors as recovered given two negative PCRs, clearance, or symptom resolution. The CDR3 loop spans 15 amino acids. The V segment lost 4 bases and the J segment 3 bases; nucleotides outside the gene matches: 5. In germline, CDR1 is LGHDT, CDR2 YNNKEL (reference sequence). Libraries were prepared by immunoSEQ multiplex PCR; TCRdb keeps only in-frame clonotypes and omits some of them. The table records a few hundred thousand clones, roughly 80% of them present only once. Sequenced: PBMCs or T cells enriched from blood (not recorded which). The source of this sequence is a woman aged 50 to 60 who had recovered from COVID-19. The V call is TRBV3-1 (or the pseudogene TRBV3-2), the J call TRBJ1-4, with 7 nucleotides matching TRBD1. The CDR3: CASSRSQGANEKLFF. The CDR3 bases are TGTGCCAGCAGCCGTTCTCAGGGGGCTAATGAAAAACTGTTTTTT.